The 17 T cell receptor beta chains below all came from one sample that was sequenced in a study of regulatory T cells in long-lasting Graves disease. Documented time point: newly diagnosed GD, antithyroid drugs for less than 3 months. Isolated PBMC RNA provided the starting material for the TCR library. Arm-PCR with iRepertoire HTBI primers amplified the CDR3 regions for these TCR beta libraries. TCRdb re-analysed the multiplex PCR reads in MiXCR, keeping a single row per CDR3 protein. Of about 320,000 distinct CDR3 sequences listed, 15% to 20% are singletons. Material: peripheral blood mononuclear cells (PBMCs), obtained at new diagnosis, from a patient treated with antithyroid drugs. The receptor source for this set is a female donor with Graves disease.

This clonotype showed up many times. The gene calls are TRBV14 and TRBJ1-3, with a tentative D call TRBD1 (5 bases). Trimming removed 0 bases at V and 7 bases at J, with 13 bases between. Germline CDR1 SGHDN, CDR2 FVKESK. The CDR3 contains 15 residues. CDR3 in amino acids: CASSQDLGGTNTIYF. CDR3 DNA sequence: TGTGCCAGCAGCCAAGATCTCGGAGGGACCAACACCATATATTTT.

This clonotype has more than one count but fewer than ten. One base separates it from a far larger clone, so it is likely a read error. The CDR3 is CASSLDFSNNEQYF. CDR3 coding DNA: TGTGCCAGCAGCTTAGATTTTTCCAACAATGAGCAGTACTTC. The V call is TRBV11-2, the J call TRBJ2-7, with no clear D. Germline V gene data show CDR1 as SGHAT and CDR2 as FQNNGV. The CDR3 is 14 amino acids. The V gene lost 0 bases and the J gene lost 7 bases, with 13 bases spanning the gap.

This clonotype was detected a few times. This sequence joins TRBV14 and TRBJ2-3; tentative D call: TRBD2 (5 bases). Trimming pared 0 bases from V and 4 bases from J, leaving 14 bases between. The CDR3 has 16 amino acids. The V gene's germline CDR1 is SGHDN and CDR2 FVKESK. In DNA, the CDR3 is TGTGCCAGCAGCCAAGACCTAGCTATGTCCCCAGATACGCAGTATTTT. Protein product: CASSQDLAMSPDTQYF. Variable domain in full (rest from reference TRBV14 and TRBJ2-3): EAGVTQFPSHSVIEKGQTVTLRCDPISGHDNLYWYRRVMGKEIKFLLHFVKESKQDESGMPNNRFLAERTGGTYSTLKVQPAELEDSGVYFCASSQDLAMSPDTQYFGPGTRLTVL.

In DNA, the CDR3 is TGTGCCAGCAGGACTAGCGGGAGGGCCGAAGATACGCAGTATTTT. Its protein is CASRTSGRAEDTQYF. The chain links TRBV7-2 to TRBJ2-3; 14 bases line up with TRBD2. The CDR3 has 15 amino acids. Germline V gives CDR1 SGHTA, CDR2 FQGNSA. The V gene end was trimmed by 6 bases and the J gene end by 5 bases; junction bases not matched to a gene: 4.

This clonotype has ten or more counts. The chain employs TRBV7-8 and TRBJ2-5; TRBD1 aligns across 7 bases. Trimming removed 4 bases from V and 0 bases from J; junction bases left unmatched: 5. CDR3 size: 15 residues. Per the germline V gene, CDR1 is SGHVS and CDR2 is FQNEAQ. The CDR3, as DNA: TGTGCCAGCAGCTCCGGAGACAGGGACCAAGAGACCCAGTACTTC. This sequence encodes CASSSGDRDQETQYF. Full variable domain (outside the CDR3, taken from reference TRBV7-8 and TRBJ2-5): GAGVSQSPRYKVAKRGQDVALRCDPISGHVSLFWYQQALGQGPEFLTYFQNEAQLDKSGLPSDRFFAERPEGSVSTLKIQRTQQEDSAVYLCASSSGDRDQETQYFGPGTRLLVL.

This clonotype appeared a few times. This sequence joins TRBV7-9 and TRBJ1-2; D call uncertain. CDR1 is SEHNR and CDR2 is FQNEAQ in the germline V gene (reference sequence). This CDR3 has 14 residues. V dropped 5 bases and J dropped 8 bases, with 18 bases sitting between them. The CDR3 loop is CASSNPWEVRGYTF. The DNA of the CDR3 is TGTGCCAGCAGCAATCCCTGGGAGGTTCGAGGCTACACCTTC.

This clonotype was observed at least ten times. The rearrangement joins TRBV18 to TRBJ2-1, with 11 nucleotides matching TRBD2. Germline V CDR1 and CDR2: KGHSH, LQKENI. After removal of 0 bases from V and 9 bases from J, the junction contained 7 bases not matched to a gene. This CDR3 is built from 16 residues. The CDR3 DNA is TGTGCCAGCTCACCACCGACTAGCGGGAAGCAGGGTGAGCAGTTCTTC. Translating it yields CASSPPTSGKQGEQFF.

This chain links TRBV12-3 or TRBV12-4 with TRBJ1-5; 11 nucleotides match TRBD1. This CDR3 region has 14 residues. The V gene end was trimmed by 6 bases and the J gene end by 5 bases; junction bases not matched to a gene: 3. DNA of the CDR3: TGTGCCAGCAGACTGGACAGGGGGCATCAGCCCCAGCATTTT. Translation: CASRLDRGHQPQHF.

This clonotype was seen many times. The chain's CDR3 is CSAPDSGANVLTF. The CDR3 DNA reads TGCAGTGCTCCGGACTCTGGGGCCAACGTCCTGACTTTC. The chain combines TRBV20-1 with TRBJ2-6; D uncertain. The CDR3 sequence is 13 residues long. The ends were cut back, 5 bases at V and 0 bases at J, with 5 bases in the middle. Germline V gene lookup returns CDR1 DFQATT and CDR2 SNEGSKA (reference sequence).

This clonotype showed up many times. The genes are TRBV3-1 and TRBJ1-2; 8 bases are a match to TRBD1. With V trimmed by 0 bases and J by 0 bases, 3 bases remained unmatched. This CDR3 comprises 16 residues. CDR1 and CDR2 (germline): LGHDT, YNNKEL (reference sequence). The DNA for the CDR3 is TGTGCCAGCAGCCAAGACCCAGGGGGCTCTAACTATGGCTACACCTTC. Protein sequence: CASSQDPGGSNYGYTF.

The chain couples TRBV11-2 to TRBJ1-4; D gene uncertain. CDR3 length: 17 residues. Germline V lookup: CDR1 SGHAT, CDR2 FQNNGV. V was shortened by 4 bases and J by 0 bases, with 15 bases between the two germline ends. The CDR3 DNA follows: TGTGCCAGCAGCTGGTCGGTTCCGTTTGCAACTAATGAAAAACTGTTTTTT. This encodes CASSWSVPFATNEKLFF.

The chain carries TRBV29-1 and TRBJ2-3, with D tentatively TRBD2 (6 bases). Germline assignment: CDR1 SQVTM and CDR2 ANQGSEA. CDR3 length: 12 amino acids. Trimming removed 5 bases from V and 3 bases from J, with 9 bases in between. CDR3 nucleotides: TGCAGCGTTAGTGGGGGGACAGATACGCAGTATTTT. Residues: CSVSGGTDTQYF.

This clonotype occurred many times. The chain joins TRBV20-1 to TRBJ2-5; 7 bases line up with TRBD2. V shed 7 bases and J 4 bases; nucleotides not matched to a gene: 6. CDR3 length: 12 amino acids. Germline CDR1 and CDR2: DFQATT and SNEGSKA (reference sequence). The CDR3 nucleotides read TGCAGTGTCTCCTCGGGAGGAGAGACCCAGTACTTC. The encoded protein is CSVSSGGETQYF.

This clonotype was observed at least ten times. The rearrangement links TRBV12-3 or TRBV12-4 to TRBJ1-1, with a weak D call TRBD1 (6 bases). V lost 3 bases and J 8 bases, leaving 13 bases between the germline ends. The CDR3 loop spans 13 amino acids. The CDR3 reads CASSLGGQSEAFF. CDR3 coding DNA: TGTGCCAGCAGTTTGGGAGGACAGAGCGAAGCTTTCTTT.

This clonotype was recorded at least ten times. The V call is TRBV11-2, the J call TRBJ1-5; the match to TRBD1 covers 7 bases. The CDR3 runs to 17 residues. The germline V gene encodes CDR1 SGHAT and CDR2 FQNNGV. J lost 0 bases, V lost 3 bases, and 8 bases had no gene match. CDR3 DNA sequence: TGTGCCAGCAGCTTCGGACAGGCAGGGACTAGCAATCAGCCCCAGCATTTT. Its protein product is CASSFGQAGTSNQPQHF.

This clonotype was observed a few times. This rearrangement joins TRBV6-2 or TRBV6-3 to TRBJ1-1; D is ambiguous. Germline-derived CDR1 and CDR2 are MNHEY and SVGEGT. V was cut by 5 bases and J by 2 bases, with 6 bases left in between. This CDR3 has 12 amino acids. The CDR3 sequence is CASSEVNTEAFF. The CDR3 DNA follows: TGTGCCAGCAGTGAGGTAAACACTGAAGCTTTCTTT.

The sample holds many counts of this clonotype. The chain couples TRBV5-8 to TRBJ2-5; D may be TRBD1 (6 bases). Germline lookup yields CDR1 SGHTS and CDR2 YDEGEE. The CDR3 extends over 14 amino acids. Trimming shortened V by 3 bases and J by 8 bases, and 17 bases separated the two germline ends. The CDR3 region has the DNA TGTGCCAGCAGCTCCGGGACAACTTCAGGAACCCAGTACTTC. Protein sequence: CASSSGTTSGTQYF.